This note documents a single TCR beta chain sequence. The clone's antigen remains unknown. No much larger clonotype is one base removed from it; base qualities were not supplied. The germline V and J ends show losses of 10 bases and 1 base respectively, and no gene match explains 5 bases of the junction. Per the germline V gene, ENHRY is the CDR1 and SYGVKD is the CDR2. The CDR3 holds 14 amino acids from the cysteine to the phenylalanine. CDR3 DNA is the only sequence kept; it has 42 bases, read in frame from the first base. The record originates from a study of OX40 agonist ivuxolimab in advanced cancers. Study-wide context: Ivuxolimab was an agonistic, fully human IgG2 monoclonal antibody directed against OX40 (CD134), a costimulatory receptor. Intravenous ivuxolimab was administered to patients every 2 weeks at six dose levels: 0.01, 0.1, 0.3, 1.5, 3 and 10 mg/kg. Of the 50 to 55 dose-escalation patients, hepatocellular carcinoma was present in around 19, melanoma in roughly 15, renal cell carcinoma in 9 and head and neck cancer in 9. Partial responses were achieved by three dose-escalation patients, of whom one had hepatocellular carcinoma and two had cutaneous melanoma. Prior anti-PD-1, anti-PD-L1 or anti-CTLA-4 therapy was permitted, and checkpoint inhibitors had been received by about 37% of dose-escalation patients. Peripheral TCRbeta sequencing was intended to test whether TCR sequence diversity was altered and clonal T-cell expansion was caused by ivuxolimab. The dose-escalation cohort was around 84% male with a mean age of around 64 years, ranging from about 23 to 85. The paper covers the monotherapy dose-escalation part of the phase I ivuxolimab trial, which included N ≈ 54 patients.

General findings and caveats noted by the study authors: Low levels of normalized T-cell clonal expansion were also seen in some patients who did not respond. In partial responders in the 0.1-3.0 mg/kg groups, normalized peripheral clonal expansion was found to be among the lowest, especially among CD8+ T cells. At doses of 0.1 to 3.0 mg/kg, clonal expansion of both CD4+ and CD8+ blood T cells was observed from baseline to week 6. Which antigens the clonally expanded peripheral T cells were specific for was not determined. On average, CD8+ T cells showed more expanded clones than CD4+ T cells after ivuxolimab.

Patients with a history of autoimmune disease or receiving systemic immunosuppression were excluded from the trial. Peripheral blood for TCR sequencing was drawn from every dose cohort at baseline, at cycle 4 day 1 and at cycle 7 day 1. The samples were taken from a phase I, first-in-human, multicenter, open-label dose-escalation trial of ivuxolimab. The trial enrolled adults with locally advanced or metastatic head and neck squamous cell, hepatocellular, melanoma or renal cell carcinoma. Before TCR sequencing, CD4+ T cells and CD8+ T cells from peripheral blood were sorted into separate populations. For sequencing of the TCRbeta CDR3 region, genomic DNA was extracted from the sorted cells. The immunoSEQ Assay was used for sequencing of TCRbeta CDR3 regions. TCRdb took over this immuneACCESS table, retaining in-frame rearrangements with V and J assigned. Such tables are incomplete; in checked studies, under half of the missing clones stem from an unresolved V gene, and the remainder is unexplained. This sample gives 70,000 to 95,000 clones in total; approximately 91% of them show up just once. The top ten constitute about 0.7% of the sample.

This sequence uses TRBV10-3 and TRBJ1-2; the junction holds 11 bases that match TRBD1. The sample consisted of CD4+ or CD8+ T cells sorted from blood, taken in a trial of the OX40 agonist ivuxolimab. This TCR was recovered from an adult with an advanced solid tumor such as melanoma, head and neck, liver or kidney cancer. Here the CDR3 is given as CATGQGASNYGYTF. The DNA sequence reads TGTGCCACCGGACAGGGGGCGAGTAACTATGGCTACACCTTC.